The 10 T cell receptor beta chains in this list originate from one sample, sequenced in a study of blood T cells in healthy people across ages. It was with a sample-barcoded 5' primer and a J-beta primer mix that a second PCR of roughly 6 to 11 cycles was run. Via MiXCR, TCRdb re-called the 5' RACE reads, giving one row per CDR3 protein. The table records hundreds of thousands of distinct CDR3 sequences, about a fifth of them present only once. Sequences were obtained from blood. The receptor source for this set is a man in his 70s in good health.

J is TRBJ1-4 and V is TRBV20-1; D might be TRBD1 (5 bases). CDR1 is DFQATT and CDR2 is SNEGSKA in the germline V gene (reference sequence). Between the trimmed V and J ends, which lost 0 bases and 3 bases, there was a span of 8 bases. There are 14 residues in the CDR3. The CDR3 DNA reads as TGCAGTGCTAGAGATCGACAGTCTAATGAAAAACTGTTTTTT. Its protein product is CSARDRQSNEKLFF.

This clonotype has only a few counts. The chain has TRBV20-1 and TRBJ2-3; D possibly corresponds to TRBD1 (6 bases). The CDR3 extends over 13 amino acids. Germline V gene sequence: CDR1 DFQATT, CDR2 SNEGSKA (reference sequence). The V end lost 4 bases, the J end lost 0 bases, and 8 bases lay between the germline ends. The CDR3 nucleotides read TGCAGTGCTAACGACAGGAGCACAGATACGCAGTATTTT. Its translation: CSANDRSTDTQYF.

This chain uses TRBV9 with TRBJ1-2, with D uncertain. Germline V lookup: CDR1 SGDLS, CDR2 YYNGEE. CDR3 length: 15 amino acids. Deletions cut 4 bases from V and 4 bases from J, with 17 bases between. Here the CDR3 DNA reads TGTGCCAGCAGCCCCGAGGTGGCACCACTCTATGGCTACACCTTC. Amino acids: CASSPEVAPLYGYTF.

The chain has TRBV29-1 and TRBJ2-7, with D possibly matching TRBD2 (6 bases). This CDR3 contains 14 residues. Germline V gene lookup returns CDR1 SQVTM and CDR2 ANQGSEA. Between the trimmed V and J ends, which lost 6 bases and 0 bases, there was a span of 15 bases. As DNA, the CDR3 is TGCAGCGTGGGCGGGACTCGGAGCTCCTACGAGCAGTACTTC. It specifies CSVGGTRSSYEQYF.

The CDR3 protein is CASSSSLGTEAFF. CDR3 bases: TGTGCCAGCAGTTCCTCCCTTGGGACTGAAGCTTTCTTT. The chain is built from TRBV12-3 or TRBV12-4 and TRBJ1-1, with no clear D. The germline V and J ends were trimmed by 4 bases and 5 bases, with 11 bases remaining between them. The CDR3 has 13 residues.

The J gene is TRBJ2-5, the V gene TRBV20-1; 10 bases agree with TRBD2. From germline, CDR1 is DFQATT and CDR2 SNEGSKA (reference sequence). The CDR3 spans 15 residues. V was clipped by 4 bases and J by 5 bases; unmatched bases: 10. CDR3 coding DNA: TGCAGTGCTACTAATCAGCGGGGGGGCCGGGAGACCCAGTACTTC. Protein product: CSATNQRGGRETQYF.

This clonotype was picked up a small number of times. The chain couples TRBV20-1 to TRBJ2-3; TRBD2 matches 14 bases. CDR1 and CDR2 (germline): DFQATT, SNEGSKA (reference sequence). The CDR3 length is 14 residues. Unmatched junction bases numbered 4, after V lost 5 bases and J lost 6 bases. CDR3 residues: CSAPRTSGGDTQYF. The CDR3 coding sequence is TGCAGTGCTCCGCGGACTAGCGGGGGGGATACGCAGTATTTT.

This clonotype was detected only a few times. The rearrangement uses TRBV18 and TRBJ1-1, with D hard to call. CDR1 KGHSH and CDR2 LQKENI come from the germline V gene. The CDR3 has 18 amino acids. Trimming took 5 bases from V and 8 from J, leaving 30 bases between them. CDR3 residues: CASSSIQNRGKDRPEAFF. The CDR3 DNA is TGTGCCAGCTCATCAATACAAAATAGAGGAAAAGACCGTCCCGAAGCTTTCTTT.

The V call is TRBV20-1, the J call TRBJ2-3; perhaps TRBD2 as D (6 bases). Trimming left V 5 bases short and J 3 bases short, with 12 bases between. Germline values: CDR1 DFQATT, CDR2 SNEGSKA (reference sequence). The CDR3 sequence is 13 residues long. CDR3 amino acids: CSAPETSTDTQYF. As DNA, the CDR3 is TGCAGTGCTCCTGAGACTAGTACAGATACGCAGTATTTT.

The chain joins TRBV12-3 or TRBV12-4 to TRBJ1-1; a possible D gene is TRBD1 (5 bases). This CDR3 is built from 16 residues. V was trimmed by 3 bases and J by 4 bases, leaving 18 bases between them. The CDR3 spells CASSLSQTIRGTEAFF. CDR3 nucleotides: TGTGCCAGCAGTTTGTCCCAGACTATTAGGGGCACTGAAGCTTTCTTT.